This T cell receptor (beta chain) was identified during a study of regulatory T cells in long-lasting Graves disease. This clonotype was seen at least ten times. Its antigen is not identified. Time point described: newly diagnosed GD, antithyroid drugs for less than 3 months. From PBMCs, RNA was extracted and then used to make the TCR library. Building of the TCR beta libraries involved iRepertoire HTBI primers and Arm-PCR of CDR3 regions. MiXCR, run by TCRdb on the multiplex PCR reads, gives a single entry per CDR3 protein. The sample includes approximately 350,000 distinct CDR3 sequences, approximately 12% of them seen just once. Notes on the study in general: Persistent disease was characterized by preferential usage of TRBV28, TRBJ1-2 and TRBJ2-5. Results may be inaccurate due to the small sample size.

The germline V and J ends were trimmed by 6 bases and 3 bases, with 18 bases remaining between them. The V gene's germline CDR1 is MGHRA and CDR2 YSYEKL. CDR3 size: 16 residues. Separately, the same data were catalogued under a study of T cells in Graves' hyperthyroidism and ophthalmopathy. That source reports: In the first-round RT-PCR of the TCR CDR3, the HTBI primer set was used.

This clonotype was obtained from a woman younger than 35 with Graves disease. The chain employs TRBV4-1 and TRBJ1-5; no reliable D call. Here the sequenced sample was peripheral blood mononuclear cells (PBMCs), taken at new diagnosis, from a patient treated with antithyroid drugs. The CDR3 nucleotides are TGCGCCAGCAGTCGGACGGCTATAGCTTCCAATCAGCCCCAGCATTTT. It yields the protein CASSRTAIASNQPQHF.